One and the same sample provided the 32 T cell receptor beta chains below, sequenced in a study of T cell responses to AZD1222 COVID-19 vaccine (dated by TCRdb to the early 2020s). Library method: the immunoSEQ multiplex PCR assay. Sourced from immuneACCESS, this table was stored by TCRdb with only in-frame sequences that have V and J called. A share of the clones is absent; for the studies checked, an unresolved V gene accounts for under half, and the remainder has no known explanation. The sample has roughly 99,000 clones on record, 87% of them singletons. The ten largest clones add up to approximately 4.8% of the sample. The sample's time point label, decoded: about 28 days (+/-7) after the second vaccine dose. The sequencing here drew on peripheral blood, taken 28 days after the second AZD1222 dose. These receptors were obtained from an adult who received the AZD1222 COVID-19 vaccine.

V is TRBV4-3 and J is TRBJ1-2, with 7 nucleotides matching TRBD1. V was clipped by 1 base and J by 4 bases; unmatched bases: 6. CDR1 and CDR2 (germline): LGHNA, YSLEER. This CDR3 is built from 15 residues. The CDR3 sequence: CASSQGQGAVYGYTF. The DNA of the CDR3 is TGCGCCAGCAGCCAAGGACAGGGAGCGGTCTATGGCTACACCTTC.

The V call is TRBV19, the J call TRBJ1-6; no clear D. The germline gives CDR1 LNHDA, CDR2 SQIVND (reference sequence). V shed 5 bases and J shed 8 bases, with 13 bases lying between them. This CDR3 is 14 amino acids long. DNA for the CDR3: TGTGCCAGTAGTCGATCGGCTTTCGATTCACCCCTCCACTTT. This sequence encodes CASSRSAFDSPLHF. Together with reference TRBV19 and TRBJ1-6, the CDR3 gives the full variable domain: DGGITQSPKYLFRKEGQNVTLSCEQNLNHDAMYWYRQDPGQGLRLIYYSQIVNDFQKGDIAEGYSVSREKKESFPLTVTSAQKNPTAFYLCASSRSAFDSPLHFGNGTRLTVT.

The V and J genes are TRBV12-3 or TRBV12-4 and TRBJ2-5; unclear D gene. CDR3 length: 12 residues. Trimming left V 3 bases short and J 4 bases short, with 6 bases between. Here the CDR3 DNA reads TGTGCCAGCAGTTTTGTGGGAGAGACCCAGTACTTC. This encodes CASSFVGETQYF.

This rearrangement joins TRBV10-3 to TRBJ1-1, with D hard to call. Germline CDR1 is ENHRY and CDR2 is SYGVKD. Trimming removed 0 bases at V and 12 bases at J, with 8 bases between. The CDR3 consists of 11 residues. The CDR3 nucleotides are TGTGCCATCAGTGAGTCGAGTCTGACTTTCTTT. Protein product: CAISESSLTFF.

The chain is built from TRBV5-8 and TRBJ1-1; 10 bases map to TRBD1. The CDR3 runs to 15 residues. CDR1 and CDR2 (germline): SGHTS, YDEGEE. J lost 5 bases, V lost 2 bases, and 6 bases had no gene match. The CDR3 DNA reads TGTGCCAGCAGCTTCGTTGGGACAGGGGTAACTGAAGCTTTCTTT. Translated: CASSFVGTGVTEAFF.

The rearrangement joins TRBV12-3 or TRBV12-4 to TRBJ2-7; D is possibly TRBD1 (5 bases). V shed 5 bases and J shed 6 bases, with 11 bases lying between them. The CDR3 is 12 amino acids. The CDR3, as DNA: TGTGCCAGCAGTCCCCAGGGCGGCGAGCAGTACTTC. The encoded protein is CASSPQGGEQYF.

The genes are TRBV4-2 and TRBJ2-7; the match to TRBD2 covers 8 bases. The CDR3 runs 18 residues. Germline values: CDR1 LGHNA, CDR2 YNFKEQ. Unmatched junction bases numbered 14, after V lost 1 base and J lost 3 bases. CDR3 sequence reads: CASSQGGEGAGAFYEQYF. The CDR3 DNA reads as TGTGCCAGCAGCCAAGGGGGCGAGGGAGCGGGGGCCTTCTACGAGCAGTACTTC.

The CDR3 sequence is CASSHNLGNTEAFF. The DNA of the CDR3 is TGCGCCAGCAGCCATAACCTAGGGAACACTGAAGCTTTCTTT. V is TRBV4-3 and J is TRBJ1-1, with D unresolved. Looked up from germline, CDR1 is LGHNA and CDR2 is YSLEER. The V end was cut by 3 bases, the J end by 1 base, with 9 bases between. This CDR3 has 14 residues.

The rearrangement links TRBV2 to TRBJ1-1; 7 bases align to TRBD1. This CDR3 is 11 amino acids long. Germline V gene lookup returns CDR1 SNHLY and CDR2 FYNNEI. Unmatched junction bases numbered 4, after V lost 7 bases and J lost 8 bases. The CDR3, as DNA: TGTGCCAGCAACAGGGGAATCGAAGCTTTCTTT. It is translated as CASNRGIEAFF.

The chain recombines TRBV6-5 with TRBJ2-2; D may be TRBD2 (5 bases). Trimming took off 2 bases at V and 5 bases at J, with 6 bases between the two ends. CDR3 length: 13 residues. Germline V lookup: CDR1 MNHEY, CDR2 SVGAGI. CDR3: CASSYGGTGELFF. CDR3 nucleotide sequence: TGTGCCAGCAGTTACGGCGGGACCGGGGAGCTGTTTTTT.

The chain recombines TRBV9 with TRBJ1-2, with 9 bases aligning to TRBD1. With V trimmed by 4 bases and J by 4 bases, 8 bases remained unmatched. The CDR3 covers 15 residues. The germline V gene encodes CDR1 SGDLS and CDR2 YYNGEE. The DNA of the CDR3 is TGTGCCAGCAGCCCGAGGACAGGGGAGGGCTATGGCTACACCTTC. Translation gives CASSPRTGEGYGYTF.

The chain recombines TRBV27 with TRBJ1-5, with 9 positions matching TRBD1. This CDR3 region has 15 residues. Germline CDR1 MNHEY, CDR2 SMNVEV (reference sequence). Trimming removed 5 bases from V and 4 bases from J; junction bases left unmatched: 6. CDR3 nucleotide sequence: TGTGCCAGCAGTAACGGACAGGGGTGGAATCAGCCCCAGCATTTT. It codes for CASSNGQGWNQPQHF.

The CDR3 protein is CASSWNRNYEQYF. The CDR3, as DNA: TGTGCCAGCAGTTGGAACAGGAACTACGAGCAGTACTTC. V and J are TRBV27 and TRBJ2-7; D might be TRBD1 (5 bases). This CDR3 comprises 13 residues. V was cut by 4 bases and J by 3 bases, with 10 bases left in between. Germline V lookup: CDR1 MNHEY, CDR2 SMNVEV (reference sequence).

This sequence joins TRBV3-1 (or the pseudogene TRBV3-2) and TRBJ1-5; tentative D call: TRBD1 (6 bases). Germline V gene data show CDR1 as LGHDT and CDR2 as YNNKEL (reference sequence). The CDR3 has 15 amino acids. V was clipped by 4 bases and J by 0 bases, with 10 bases between them. The CDR3 DNA sequence: TGTGCCAGCAGCCCTACAGGGAATAGCAATCAGCCCCAGCATTTT. This encodes CASSPTGNSNQPQHF.

The V gene is TRBV11-3, the J gene TRBJ2-2; D may be TRBD1 (6 bases). The CDR3 contains 17 residues. V was cut by 11 bases and J by 2 bases, with 24 bases left in between. Germline CDR1 SGHNT, CDR2 YENEEA. The DNA for the CDR3 is TGTGCCTCTCAGCTTAGACCCAGGGGATCAAACACCGGGGAGCTGTTTTTT. Amino acid sequence: CASQLRPRGSNTGELFF. Full variable domain (rest looked up from reference TRBV11-3 and TRBJ2-2): EAGVVQSPRYKIIEKKQPVAFWCNPISGHNTLYWYLQNLGQGPELLIRYENEEAVDDSQLPKDRFSAERLKGVDSTLKIQPAELGDSAVYLCASQLRPRGSNTGELFFGEGSRLTVL.

This chain connects TRBV28 to TRBJ2-7, with D perhaps matching TRBD1 (5 bases). Trimming left V 3 bases short and J 2 bases short, with 17 bases between. Germline V gene sequence: CDR1 MDHEN, CDR2 SYDVKM. The CDR3 is made up of 16 amino acids. CDR3 sequence (DNA): TGTGCCAGCAGTTTCCTTCCAGGACACGGTACCTACGAGCAGTACTTC. It encodes CASSFLPGHGTYEQYF.

This chain joins TRBV6-4 and TRBJ2-1; 8 bases match TRBD2. This CDR3 region has 14 residues. The V segment lost 8 bases and the J segment 7 bases; nucleotides outside the gene matches: 10. Germline lookup yields CDR1 MRHNA and CDR2 SNTAGT. The CDR3 protein is CASSAGTSSNEQFF. The DNA of the CDR3 is TGTGCCAGCTCCGCCGGGACTAGTTCAAATGAGCAGTTCTTC.

The chain joins TRBV6-1 to TRBJ1-5; TRBD1 agrees at 8 bases. Germline lookup yields CDR1 MNHNS and CDR2 SASEGT. The CDR3 spans 15 residues. J was trimmed by 2 bases and V by 3 bases; bases with no gene match: 3. Here the CDR3 reads CASSDLTGGNQPQHF. DNA for the CDR3: TGTGCCAGCAGTGACCTGACAGGGGGCAATCAGCCCCAGCATTTT.

This clone was detected once. The chain joins TRBV7-8 to TRBJ1-2; TRBD1 agrees at 9 bases. The trim removed 5 bases at V and 4 bases at J, leaving 11 bases unmatched. Germline V lookup: CDR1 SGHVS, CDR2 FQNEAQ. This CDR3 contains 16 residues. DNA for the CDR3: TGTGCCAGCAGCCAGTCCGGGACAGGGATCTTCTATGGCTACACCTTC. Translating gives CASSQSGTGIFYGYTF. The whole variable domain, remainder taken from reference TRBV7-8 and TRBJ1-2, is GAGVSQSPRYKVAKRGQDVALRCDPISGHVSLFWYQQALGQGPEFLTYFQNEAQLDKSGLPSDRFFAERPEGSVSTLKIQRTQQEDSAVYLCASSQSGTGIFYGYTFGSGTRLTVV.

This clone appeared once. This chain connects TRBV5-1 to TRBJ2-7, with D possibly called TRBD1 or TRBD2 (7 bases each). This CDR3 contains 14 residues. The ends were cut back, 4 bases at V and 3 bases at J, with 14 bases in the middle. Per the germline V gene, CDR1 is SGHRS and CDR2 is YFSETQ. CDR3 sequence: CASSRTGEGYEQYF. In DNA form, the CDR3 reads TGCGCCAGCAGCAGAACAGGGGAGGGCTACGAGCAGTACTTC.

The chain combines TRBV4-2 with TRBJ1-1; TRBD1 matches at 7 bases. With 7 bases clipped from V and 0 bases from J, the junction kept 8 bases outside the gene matches. Germline CDR1 and CDR2: LGHNA and YNFKEQ. CDR3 size: 15 residues. CDR3 amino acids: CASTPQTGMNTEAFF. The CDR3 DNA reads TGTGCCAGCACCCCTCAGACAGGGATGAACACTGAAGCTTTCTTT.

The chain employs TRBV28 and TRBJ2-6; 9 nucleotides match TRBD1. Trimming took 5 bases from V and 0 from J; bases not matched to a gene: 11. CDR1 and CDR2 (germline): MDHEN, SYDVKM. CDR3 length equals 19 residues. The CDR3 reads CASSGQGIPSFSGANVLTF. Here the CDR3 DNA reads TGTGCCAGCAGTGGACAGGGGATACCTTCGTTCTCTGGGGCCAACGTCCTGACTTTC.

Concerning this clone itself: The germline gene is not matched at one end of the junction; a read error may be the cause. The gene calls are TRBV2 and TRBJ1-1, with 11 bases identical to TRBD1. This CDR3 comprises 17 residues. Germline V gene lookup returns CDR1 SNHLY and CDR2 FYNNEI. CDR3 DNA: TGTGCCAGCAGCGAAGGGGACAGGGGGTGGGTAGTGACTGAAGCTTTCTTT. It codes for CASSEGDRGWVVTEAFF.

V is TRBV7-9 and J is TRBJ1-1, with unresolved D. The CDR3 is 15 residues long. Trimming stripped 2 bases from V and 0 bases from J, with 10 bases between. Germline CDR1 reads SEHNR; CDR2 reads FQNEAQ (reference sequence). The DNA for the CDR3 is TGTGCCAGCAGCTTATCCCAGCTTATGAACACTGAAGCTTTCTTT. The encoded protein is CASSLSQLMNTEAFF.

The chain uses TRBV19 and TRBJ1-2; D remains ambiguous. The CDR3 spans 15 residues. Trimming pared 5 bases from V and 6 bases from J, leaving 19 bases between. CDR1 and CDR2 (germline): LNHDA, SQIVND (reference sequence). In DNA, the CDR3 is TGTGCCAGTAGTTCGGTGGTGGCGGGTTTCGATGGCTACACCTTC. Protein product: CASSSVVAGFDGYTF.

As concerns this clone: Because the CDR3's place on the DNA is in doubt, the DNA is left out and the CDR3 is given as listed by TCRdb. V usage is TRBV25-1 and J usage is TRBJ1-2. Germline V lookup: CDR1 MGHDK, CDR2 SYGVNS. The CDR3 length equals 11 residues, ends included. The CDR3 protein is CASRDFRGYTF.

The rearrangement links TRBV7-6 to TRBJ2-1; the match to TRBD2 covers 7 bases. The J segment lost 4 bases and the V segment lost 5 bases, leaving 8 bases of the junction unmatched. From germline, CDR1 is SGHVS and CDR2 FNYEAQ. The CDR3 consists of 15 residues. The CDR3 region is CASSPYAGRYNEQFF. The CDR3 DNA reads as TGTGCCAGCAGCCCCTACGCCGGGAGGTACAATGAGCAGTTCTTC.

The chain joins TRBV5-1 to TRBJ1-2; D is unclear. The CDR3 loop spans 13 amino acids. V shed 1 base and J shed 4 bases, with 8 bases lying between them. Germline CDR1 is SGHRS and CDR2 is YFSETQ. The CDR3 spells CASSLSQTYGYTF. The CDR3 DNA reads TGCGCCAGCAGCTTGTCACAGACCTATGGCTACACCTTC. Using reference TRBV5-1 and TRBJ1-2 for the parts outside the CDR3, the full variable domain is KAGVTQTPRYLIKTRGQQVTLSCSPISGHRSVSWYQQTPGQGLQFLFEYFSETQRNKGNFPGRFSGRQFSNSRSEMNVSTLELGDSALYLCASSLSQTYGYTFGSGTRLTVV.

The V gene is TRBV12-3 or TRBV12-4, the J gene TRBJ2-2; D gene unclear. V lost 1 base, J lost 7 bases, and 4 bases lay in between. This CDR3 is 12 amino acids long. The CDR3: CASSLGFGELFF. The CDR3 DNA follows: TGTGCCAGCAGTTTAGGGTTCGGGGAGCTGTTTTTT.

The chain is built from TRBV2 and TRBJ1-1; no clear D. This CDR3 region has 13 residues. Germline CDR1 is SNHLY and CDR2 is FYNNEI. V was trimmed by 7 bases and J by 1 base, leaving 10 bases between them. The CDR3 bases are TGTGCCAGCAACGAACAGCGGAACACTGAAGCTTTCTTT. It is translated as CASNEQRNTEAFF.

The chain combines TRBV7-9 with TRBJ2-7; 11 bases fit TRBD1. Trimming took 8 bases from V and 1 from J; bases not matched to a gene: 7. From germline, CDR1 is SEHNR and CDR2 FQNEAQ (reference sequence). The CDR3 is made up of 15 amino acids. CDR3 amino acids: CASSRGDRGSYEQYF. DNA for the CDR3: TGTGCCAGCTCACGGGGGGACAGGGGGTCCTACGAGCAGTACTTC.

The genes are TRBV12-3 or TRBV12-4 and TRBJ1-1; tentatively, D is TRBD1 (5 bases). V lost 3 bases, J lost 7 bases, and 9 bases lay in between. This CDR3 region has 12 residues. The CDR3 sequence is CASSLGTGEAFF. CDR3 coding DNA: TGTGCCAGCAGTTTGGGGACGGGTGAAGCTTTCTTT.